The present TCR beta chain was sequenced within a study of T cell responses to AZD1222 COVID-19 vaccine. Pooled samples include second doses given at about 4 or 12 weeks. In the case of this clone: Its antigen remains unidentified.

The table came from immunoSEQ multiplex PCR; TCRdb's copy has only in-frame clones and leaves some out. The table records more than 100,000 clones, about 90% of them present only once. Findings of the study overall: The donor cohort was predominantly white British with a female majority, and clonal diversity may have been underestimated.

This CDR3 comprises 15 residues. Germline V gives CDR1 SNHLY, CDR2 FYNNEI. V gave up 4 bases and J gave up 8 bases, with 20 bases separating them. The sample here was peripheral blood, taken 28 days after the second AZD1222 dose. The source of this sequence is an adult who received the AZD1222 COVID-19 vaccine. The rearrangement joins TRBV2 to TRBJ1-2, with a weak D call TRBD1 (5 bases). The CDR3 DNA reads TGTGCCAGCAGTGCCTTGGGGCCTGCCCGAGGGGGCTACACCTTC. Protein sequence: CASSALGPARGGYTF.